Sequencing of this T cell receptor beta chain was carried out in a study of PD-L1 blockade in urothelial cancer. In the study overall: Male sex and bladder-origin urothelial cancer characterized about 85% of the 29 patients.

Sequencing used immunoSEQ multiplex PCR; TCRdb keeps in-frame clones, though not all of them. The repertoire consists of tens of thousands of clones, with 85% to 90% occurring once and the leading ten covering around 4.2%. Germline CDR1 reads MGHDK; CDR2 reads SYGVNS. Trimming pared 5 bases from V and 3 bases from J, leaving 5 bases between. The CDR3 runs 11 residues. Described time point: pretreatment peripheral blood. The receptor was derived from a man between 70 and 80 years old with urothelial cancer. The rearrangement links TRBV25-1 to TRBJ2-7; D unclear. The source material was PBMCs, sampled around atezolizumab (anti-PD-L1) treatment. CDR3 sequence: CASSTNYEQYF. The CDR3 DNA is TGTGCCAGCAGTACAAACTACGAGCAGTACTTC.